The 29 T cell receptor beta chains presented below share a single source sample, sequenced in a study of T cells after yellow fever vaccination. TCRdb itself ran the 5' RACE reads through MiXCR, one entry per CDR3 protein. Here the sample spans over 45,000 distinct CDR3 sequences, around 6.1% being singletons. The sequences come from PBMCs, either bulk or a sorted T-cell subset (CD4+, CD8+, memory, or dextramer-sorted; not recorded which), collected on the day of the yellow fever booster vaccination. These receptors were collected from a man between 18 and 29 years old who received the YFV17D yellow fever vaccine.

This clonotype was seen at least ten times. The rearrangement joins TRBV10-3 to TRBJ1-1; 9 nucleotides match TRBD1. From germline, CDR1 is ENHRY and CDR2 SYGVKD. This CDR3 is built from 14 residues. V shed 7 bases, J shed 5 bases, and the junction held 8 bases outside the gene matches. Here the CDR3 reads CAITDRDRVTEAFF. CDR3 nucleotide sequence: TGTGCCATCACTGACCGGGACAGGGTTACTGAAGCTTTCTTT.

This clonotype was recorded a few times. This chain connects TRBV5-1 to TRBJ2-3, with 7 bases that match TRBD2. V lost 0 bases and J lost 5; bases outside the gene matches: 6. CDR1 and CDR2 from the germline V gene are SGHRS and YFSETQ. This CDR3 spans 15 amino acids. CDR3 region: CASSLDGLVRDTQYF. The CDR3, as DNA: TGCGCCAGCAGCTTGGACGGACTAGTCAGAGATACGCAGTATTTT.

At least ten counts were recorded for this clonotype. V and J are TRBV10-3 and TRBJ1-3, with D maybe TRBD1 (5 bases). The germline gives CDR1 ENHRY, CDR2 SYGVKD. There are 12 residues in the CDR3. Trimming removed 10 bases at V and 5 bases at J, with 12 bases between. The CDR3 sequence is CATDSERNTIYF. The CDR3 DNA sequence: TGTGCCACCGACAGTGAAAGAAACACCATATATTTT.

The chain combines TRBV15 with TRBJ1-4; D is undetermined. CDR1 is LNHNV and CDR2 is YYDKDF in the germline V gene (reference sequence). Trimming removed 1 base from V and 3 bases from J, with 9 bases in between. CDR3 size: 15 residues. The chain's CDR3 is CATSRGGQPNEKLFF. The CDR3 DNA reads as TGTGCCACCAGCAGAGGAGGGCAGCCTAATGAAAAACTGTTTTTT.

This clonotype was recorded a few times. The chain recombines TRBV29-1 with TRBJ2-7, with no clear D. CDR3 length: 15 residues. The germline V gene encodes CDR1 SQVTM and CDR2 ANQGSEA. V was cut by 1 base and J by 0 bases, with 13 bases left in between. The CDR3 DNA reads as TGCAGCGTTGAAGTGCGGCATCCGAGCTCCTACGAGCAGTACTTC. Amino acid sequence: CSVEVRHPSSYEQYF.

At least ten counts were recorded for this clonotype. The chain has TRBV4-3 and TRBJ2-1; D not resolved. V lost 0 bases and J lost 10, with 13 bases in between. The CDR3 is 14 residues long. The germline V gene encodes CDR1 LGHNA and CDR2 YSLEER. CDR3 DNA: TGCGCCAGCAGCCAAGAATTTCCCCGGAAAGAGCAGTTCTTC. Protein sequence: CASSQEFPRKEQFF.

CDR3 residues: CASTSRLGSGTQYF. The CDR3 DNA follows: TGTGCCAGCACCTCCAGACTAGGGTCTGGTACGCAGTATTTT. This sequence joins TRBV7-2 and TRBJ2-3; possible D gene TRBD2, 6 bases. Germline values: CDR1 SGHTA, CDR2 FQGNSA. With 7 bases removed from V and 8 bases from J, the gap between germline ends came to 19 bases. CDR3 size: 14 residues.

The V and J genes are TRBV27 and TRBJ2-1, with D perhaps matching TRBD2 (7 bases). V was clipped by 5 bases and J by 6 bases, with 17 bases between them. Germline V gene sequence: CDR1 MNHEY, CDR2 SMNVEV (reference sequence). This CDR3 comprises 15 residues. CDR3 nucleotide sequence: TGTGCCAGCAGTCCAGGGCGGGGGCGCGTCAATGAGCAGTTCTTC. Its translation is CASSPGRGRVNEQFF.

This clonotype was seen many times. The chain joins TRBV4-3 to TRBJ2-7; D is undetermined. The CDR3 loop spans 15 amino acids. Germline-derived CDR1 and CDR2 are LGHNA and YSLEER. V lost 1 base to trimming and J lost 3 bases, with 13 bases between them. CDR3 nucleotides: TGCGCCAGCAGCCAAGCCGTACTCTCAGACTACGAGCAGTACTTC. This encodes CASSQAVLSDYEQYF.

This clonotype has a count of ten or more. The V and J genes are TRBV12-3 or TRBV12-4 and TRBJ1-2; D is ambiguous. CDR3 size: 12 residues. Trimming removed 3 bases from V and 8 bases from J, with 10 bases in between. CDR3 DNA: TGTGCCAGCAGTTTTGCCGAGAGGGGCTACACCTTC. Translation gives CASSFAERGYTF.

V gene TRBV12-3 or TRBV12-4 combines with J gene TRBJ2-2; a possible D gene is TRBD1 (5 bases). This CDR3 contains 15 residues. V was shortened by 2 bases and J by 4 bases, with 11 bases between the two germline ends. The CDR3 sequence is CASSLTPGFTGELFF. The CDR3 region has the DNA TGTGCCAGCAGTTTAACTCCAGGGTTCACCGGGGAGCTGTTTTTT.

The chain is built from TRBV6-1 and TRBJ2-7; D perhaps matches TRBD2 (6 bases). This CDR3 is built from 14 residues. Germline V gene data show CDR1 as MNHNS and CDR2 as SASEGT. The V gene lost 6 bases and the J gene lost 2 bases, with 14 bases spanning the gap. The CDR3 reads CASRGGRGTYEQYV. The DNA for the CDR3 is TGTGCCAGCAGGGGAGGTCGGGGAACCTACGAGCAGTACGTC.

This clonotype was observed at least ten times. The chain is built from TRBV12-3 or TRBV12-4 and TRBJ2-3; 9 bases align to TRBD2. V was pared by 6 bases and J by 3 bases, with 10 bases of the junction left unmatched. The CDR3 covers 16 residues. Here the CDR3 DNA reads TGTGCCAGCAGCCCCTCGCGGGGGGGGTGGACAGATACGCAGTATTTT. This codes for CASSPSRGGWTDTQYF.

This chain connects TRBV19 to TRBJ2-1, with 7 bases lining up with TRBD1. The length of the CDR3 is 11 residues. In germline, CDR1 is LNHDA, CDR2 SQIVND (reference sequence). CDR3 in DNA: TGTGCAGGGGGCCAGGGGAATGAGCAGTTCTTC. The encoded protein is CAGGQGNEQFF.

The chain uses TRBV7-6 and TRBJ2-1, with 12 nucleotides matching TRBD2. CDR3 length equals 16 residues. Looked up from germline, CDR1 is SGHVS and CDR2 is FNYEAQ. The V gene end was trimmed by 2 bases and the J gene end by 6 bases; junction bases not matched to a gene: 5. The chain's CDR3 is CASSLPASGGANEQFF. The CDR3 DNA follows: TGTGCCAGCAGCTTACCCGCTAGCGGGGGGGCCAATGAGCAGTTCTTC.

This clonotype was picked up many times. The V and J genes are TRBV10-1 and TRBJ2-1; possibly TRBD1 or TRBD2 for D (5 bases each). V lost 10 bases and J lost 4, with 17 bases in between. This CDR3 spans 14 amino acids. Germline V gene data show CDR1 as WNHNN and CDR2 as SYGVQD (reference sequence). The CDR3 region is CATTTGTPYNEQFF. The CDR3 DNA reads TGCGCCACGACTACCGGGACCCCATACAATGAGCAGTTCTTC.

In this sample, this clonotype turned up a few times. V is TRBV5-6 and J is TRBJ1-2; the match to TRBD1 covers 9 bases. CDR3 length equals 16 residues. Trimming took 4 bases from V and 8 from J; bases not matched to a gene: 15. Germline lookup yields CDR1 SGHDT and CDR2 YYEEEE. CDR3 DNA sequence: TGTGCCAGCAGCCCACGACGGGACAGGGTATCAGCGGGCTACACCTTC. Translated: CASSPRRDRVSAGYTF.

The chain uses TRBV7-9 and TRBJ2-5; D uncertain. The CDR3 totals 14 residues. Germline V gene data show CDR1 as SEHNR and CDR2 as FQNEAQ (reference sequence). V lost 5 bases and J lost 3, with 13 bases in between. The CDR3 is CASSPPNEEETQYF. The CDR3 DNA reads TGTGCCAGCAGCCCACCAAACGAGGAAGAGACCCAGTACTTC.

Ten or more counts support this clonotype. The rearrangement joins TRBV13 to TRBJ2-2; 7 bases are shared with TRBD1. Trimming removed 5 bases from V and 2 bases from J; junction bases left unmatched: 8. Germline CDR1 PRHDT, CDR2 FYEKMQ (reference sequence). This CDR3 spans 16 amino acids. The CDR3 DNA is TGTGCCAGCAGCCCAATGGGGACAGTAAACACCGGGGAGCTGTTTTTT. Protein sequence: CASSPMGTVNTGELFF.

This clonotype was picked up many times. The CDR3 sequence is CASSLMGGTTYNEQFF. Written as DNA, the CDR3 is TGTGCCAGCAGCTTAATGGGCGGGACAACCTACAATGAGCAGTTCTTC. The V call is TRBV7-9, the J call TRBJ2-1, with D perhaps given as TRBD1 or TRBD2 (6 bases each). V shed 2 bases and J shed 2 bases, with 13 bases lying between them. The CDR3 spans 16 residues. In germline, CDR1 is SEHNR, CDR2 FQNEAQ (reference sequence).

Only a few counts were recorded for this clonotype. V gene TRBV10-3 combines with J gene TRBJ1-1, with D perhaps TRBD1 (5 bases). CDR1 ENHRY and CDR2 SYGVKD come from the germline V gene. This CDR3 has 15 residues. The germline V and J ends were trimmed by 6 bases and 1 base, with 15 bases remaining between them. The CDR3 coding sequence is TGTGCCATCAGGGGCCCGGGACTGACGAACACTGAAGCTTTCTTT. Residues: CAIRGPGLTNTEAFF.

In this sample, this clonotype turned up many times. DNA of the CDR3: TGCGCCAGCAGCTTGGAATTAGGCAGAGACTATGGCTACACCTTC. Translating gives CASSLELGRDYGYTF. This chain uses TRBV5-1 with TRBJ1-2, with unresolved D. Trimming left V 0 bases short and J 3 bases short, with 12 bases between. Germline V gene lookup returns CDR1 SGHRS and CDR2 YFSETQ. The CDR3 is made up of 15 amino acids.

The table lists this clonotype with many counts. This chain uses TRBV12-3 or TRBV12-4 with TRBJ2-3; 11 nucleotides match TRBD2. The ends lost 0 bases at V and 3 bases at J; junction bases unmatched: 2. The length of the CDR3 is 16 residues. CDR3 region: CASSLARLAGTDTQYF. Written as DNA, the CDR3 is TGTGCCAGCAGTTTAGCTAGACTAGCGGGGACAGATACGCAGTATTTT.

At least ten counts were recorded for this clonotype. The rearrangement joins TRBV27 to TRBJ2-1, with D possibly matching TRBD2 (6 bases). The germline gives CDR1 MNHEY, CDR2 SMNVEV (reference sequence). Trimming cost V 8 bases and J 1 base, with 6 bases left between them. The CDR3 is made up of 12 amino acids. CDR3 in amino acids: CASRESYNEQFF. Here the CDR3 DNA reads TGTGCCAGCCGGGAGTCCTACAATGAGCAGTTCTTC.

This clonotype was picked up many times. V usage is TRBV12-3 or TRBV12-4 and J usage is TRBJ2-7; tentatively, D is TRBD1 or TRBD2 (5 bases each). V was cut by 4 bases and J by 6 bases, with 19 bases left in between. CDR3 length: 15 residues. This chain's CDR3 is CASSYTGDGSVEQYF. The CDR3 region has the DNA TGTGCCAGCAGTTATACTGGGGACGGCTCGGTCGAGCAGTACTTC.

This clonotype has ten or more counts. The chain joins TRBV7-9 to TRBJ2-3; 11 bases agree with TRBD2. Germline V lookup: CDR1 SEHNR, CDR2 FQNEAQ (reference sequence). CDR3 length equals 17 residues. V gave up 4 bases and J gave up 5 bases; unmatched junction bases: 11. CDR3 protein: CASSSSSSGGFLDTQYF. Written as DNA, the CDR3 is TGTGCCAGCAGCTCCTCTTCTAGCGGGGGGTTCCTAGATACGCAGTATTTT.

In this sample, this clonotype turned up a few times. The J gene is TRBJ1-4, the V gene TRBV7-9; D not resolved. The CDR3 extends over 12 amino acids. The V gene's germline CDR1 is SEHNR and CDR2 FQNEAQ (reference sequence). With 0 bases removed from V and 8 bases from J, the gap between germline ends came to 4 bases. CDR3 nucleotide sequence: TGTGCCAGCAGCTTAGCGGCCGAAAAACTGTTTTTT. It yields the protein CASSLAAEKLFF.

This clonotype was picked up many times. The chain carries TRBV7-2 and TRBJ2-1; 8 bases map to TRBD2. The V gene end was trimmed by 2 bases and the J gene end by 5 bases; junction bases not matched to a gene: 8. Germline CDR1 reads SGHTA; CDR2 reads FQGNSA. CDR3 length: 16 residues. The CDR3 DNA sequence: TGTGCCAGCAGCTTATCGTCGGGGGGGTTCAACAATGAGCAGTTCTTC. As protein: CASSLSSGGFNNEQFF.

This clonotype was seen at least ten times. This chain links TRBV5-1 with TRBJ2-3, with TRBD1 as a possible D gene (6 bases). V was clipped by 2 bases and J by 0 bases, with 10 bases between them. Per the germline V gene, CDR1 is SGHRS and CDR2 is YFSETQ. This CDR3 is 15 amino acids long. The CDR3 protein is CASSFGDTSTDTQYF. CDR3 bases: TGCGCCAGCAGCTTTGGGGACACTAGCACAGATACGCAGTATTTT.